The 13 T cell receptor beta chains reported below all come from one sample, sequenced in a study of T cells after yellow fever vaccination. TCRdb re-called the 5' RACE reads with MiXCR, one entry per CDR3 protein. Altogether around 550,000 distinct CDR3 sequences are present, 15% to 20% being singletons, with the ten largest covering roughly an eighth. The source was PBMCs, collected 15 days after the yellow fever booster vaccination. Source of these receptors: a man aged 25 to 45 who received the YFV17D yellow fever vaccine.

V gene TRBV25-1 combines with J gene TRBJ2-7; perhaps TRBD1 as D (5 bases). Between the trimmed V and J ends, which lost 0 bases and 6 bases, there was a span of 9 bases. Looked up from germline, CDR1 is MGHDK and CDR2 is SYGVNS. The CDR3 runs to 13 residues. In DNA, the CDR3 is TGTGCCAGCAGTGAATACCTTACAGGCGAGCAGTACTTC. Its translation: CASSEYLTGEQYF.

The table lists this clonotype with a few counts. The chain recombines TRBV6-1 with TRBJ1-3; TRBD1 aligns across 8 bases. Germline V gene sequence: CDR1 MNHNS, CDR2 SASEGT. With 6 bases clipped from V and 4 bases from J, the junction kept 8 bases outside the gene matches. The CDR3 length is 15 residues. The CDR3 reads CASSRGQALGNTIYF. CDR3 bases: TGTGCCAGCAGCAGGGGACAGGCGTTAGGAAACACCATATATTTT.

At least ten counts were recorded for this clonotype. The rearrangement joins TRBV7-2 to TRBJ1-1; D is uncertain. This CDR3 has 13 residues. From germline, CDR1 is SGHTA and CDR2 FQGNSA. Deletions cut 8 bases from V and 0 bases from J, with 10 bases between. The CDR3 bases are TGTGCCAGCGGCCGGACTTTGAACACTGAAGCTTTCTTT. This encodes CASGRTLNTEAFF.

This sequence joins TRBV11-1 and TRBJ2-7, with 7 bases lining up with TRBD2. The CDR3 totals 14 residues. V was pared by 5 bases and J by 5 bases, with 9 bases of the junction left unmatched. Germline V CDR1 and CDR2: SGHAT, FQDESV (reference sequence). CDR3 in amino acids: CASSISGFVNEQYF. The CDR3 DNA reads TGTGCCAGCAGCATTAGCGGGTTCGTGAACGAGCAGTACTTC.

The chain combines TRBV6-5 with TRBJ2-5, with D perhaps TRBD1 (6 bases). Germline CDR1 reads MNHEY; CDR2 reads SVGAGI. Trimming took off 2 bases at V and 2 bases at J, with 12 bases between the two ends. This CDR3 region has 15 residues. The CDR3 loop is CASSYGQGLQETQYF. In DNA form, the CDR3 reads TGTGCCAGCAGTTACGGCCAGGGGCTTCAAGAGACCCAGTACTTC.

The V and J genes are TRBV29-1 and TRBJ2-7; TRBD2 aligns across 10 bases. Germline-derived CDR1 and CDR2 are SQVTM and ANQGSEA. The CDR3 is 15 residues long. CDR3 in DNA: TGCAGTGACCCCAAGCGGGGACTAGCGAACCACGAGCAGTACTTC. Amino acid sequence: CSDPKRGLANHEQYF.

Only a few counts were recorded for this clonotype. The rearrangement uses TRBV19 and TRBJ2-1; TRBD2 matches at 10 bases. The CDR3 covers 16 residues. Trimming removed 3 bases from V and 8 bases from J; junction bases left unmatched: 10. The germline V gene encodes CDR1 LNHDA and CDR2 SQIVND (reference sequence). CDR3: CASSIGSGRSLDEQFF. The CDR3, as DNA: TGTGCCAGTAGTATTGGTAGCGGGAGGTCTCTTGATGAGCAGTTCTTC.

This clonotype appeared a few times. V usage is TRBV30 and J usage is TRBJ1-2; TRBD1 matches 8 bases. J was trimmed by 2 bases and V by 4 bases; bases with no gene match: 3. This CDR3 is built from 13 residues. Germline lookup yields CDR1 GTSNPN and CDR2 SVGIG (reference sequence). This chain's CDR3 is CAWTGGANYGYTF. The CDR3 DNA reads as TGTGCCTGGACAGGGGGCGCAAACTATGGCTACACCTTC.

This clonotype was observed a handful of times. The chain has TRBV12-3 or TRBV12-4 and TRBJ2-7, with D possibly matching TRBD1 (6 bases). The CDR3 loop spans 14 amino acids. The V and J ends lost 3 bases and 0 bases respectively, with 9 bases between them. The CDR3 is CASSFGQPSYEQYF. CDR3 coding DNA: TGTGCCAGCAGTTTCGGACAGCCCTCCTACGAGCAGTACTTC.

V and J are TRBV10-3 and TRBJ2-7; D gene uncertain. This CDR3 comprises 13 residues. Trimming stripped 3 bases from V and 1 base from J, with 7 bases between. The germline gives CDR1 ENHRY, CDR2 SYGVKD. The CDR3: CAISDGQSYEQYF. CDR3 bases: TGTGCCATCAGTGATGGCCAGTCCTACGAGCAGTACTTC.

This chain joins TRBV27 and TRBJ2-6; TRBD1 might be the D (6 bases). The germline V gene encodes CDR1 MNHEY and CDR2 SMNVEV (reference sequence). The CDR3 has 19 residues. With 5 bases removed from V and 0 bases from J, the gap between germline ends came to 20 bases. The CDR3 loop reads CASSTKPQGWLSGANVLTF. Written as DNA, the CDR3 is TGTGCCAGCAGTACAAAACCACAGGGCTGGCTCTCTGGGGCCAACGTCCTGACTTTC.

This clonotype occurred a few times. The gene calls are TRBV7-2 and TRBJ2-1; D is tentatively TRBD1 or TRBD2 (5 bases each). The CDR3 is 16 amino acids. CDR1 and CDR2 from the germline V gene are SGHTA and FQGNSA. The V gene lost 1 base and the J gene lost 7 bases, with 17 bases spanning the gap. CDR3 protein: CASSLVGSGAGNEQFF. Written as DNA, the CDR3 is TGTGCCAGCAGCTTAGTAGGGAGTGGGGCAGGAAATGAGCAGTTCTTC.

This clonotype was observed a handful of times. This rearrangement joins TRBV6-5 to TRBJ2-7; 10 nucleotides line up with TRBD1. CDR1 is MNHEY, CDR2 SVGAGI, per germline. This CDR3 has 18 amino acids. V lost 2 bases and J lost 0; bases outside the gene matches: 10. The CDR3 reads CASSYPRQGAHLSYEQYF. CDR3 coding DNA: TGTGCCAGCAGTTACCCCAGACAGGGGGCTCACCTCTCCTACGAGCAGTACTTC.